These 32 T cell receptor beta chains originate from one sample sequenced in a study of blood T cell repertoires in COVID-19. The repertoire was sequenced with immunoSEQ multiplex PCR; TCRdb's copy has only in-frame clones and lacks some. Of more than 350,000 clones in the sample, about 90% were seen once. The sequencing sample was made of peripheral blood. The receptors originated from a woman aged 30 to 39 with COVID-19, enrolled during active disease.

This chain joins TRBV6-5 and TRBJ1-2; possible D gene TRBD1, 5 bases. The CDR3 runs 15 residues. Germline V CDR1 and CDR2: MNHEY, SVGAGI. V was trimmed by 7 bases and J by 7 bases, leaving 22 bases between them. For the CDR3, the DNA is TGTGCCAGCACAATAATCCCCCCAGGGATCGGTGGCTACACCTTC. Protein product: CASTIIPPGIGGYTF.

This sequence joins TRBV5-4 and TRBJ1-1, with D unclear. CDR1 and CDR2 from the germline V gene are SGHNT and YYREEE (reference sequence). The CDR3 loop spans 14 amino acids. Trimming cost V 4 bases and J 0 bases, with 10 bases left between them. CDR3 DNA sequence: TGTGCCAGCAGCCCAGGAAGCATGAACACTGAAGCTTTCTTT. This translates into CASSPGSMNTEAFF.

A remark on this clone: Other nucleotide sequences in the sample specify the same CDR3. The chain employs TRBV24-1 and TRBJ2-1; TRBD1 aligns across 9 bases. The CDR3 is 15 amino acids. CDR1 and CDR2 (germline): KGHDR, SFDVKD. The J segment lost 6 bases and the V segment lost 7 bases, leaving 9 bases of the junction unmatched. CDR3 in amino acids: CATSDRDRVGNEQFF. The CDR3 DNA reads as TGTGCCACCAGCGATCGGGACAGGGTCGGCAATGAGCAGTTCTTC.

The DNA of the CDR3 is TGTGCCAGCACCGAACTCCCCCCCCAGCATTTT. Amino acids: CASTELPPQHF. This chain links TRBV6-5 with TRBJ1-5; no reliable D call. This CDR3 comprises 11 residues. CDR1 and CDR2 (germline): MNHEY, SVGAGI. V was trimmed by 7 bases and J by 10 bases, leaving 11 bases between them.

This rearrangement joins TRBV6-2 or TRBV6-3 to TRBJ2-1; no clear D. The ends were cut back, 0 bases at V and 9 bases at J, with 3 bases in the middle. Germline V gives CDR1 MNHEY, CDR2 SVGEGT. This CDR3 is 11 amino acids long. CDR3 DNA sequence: TGTGCCAGCAGTTACTCGCGTGAGCAGTTCTTC. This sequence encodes CASSYSREQFF.

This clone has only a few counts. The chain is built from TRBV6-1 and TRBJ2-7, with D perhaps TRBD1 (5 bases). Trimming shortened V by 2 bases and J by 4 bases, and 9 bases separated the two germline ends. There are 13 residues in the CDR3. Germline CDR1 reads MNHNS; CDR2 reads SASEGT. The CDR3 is CASSERGPYEQYV. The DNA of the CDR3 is TGTGCCAGCAGTGAAAGGGGTCCGTACGAGCAGTACGTC.

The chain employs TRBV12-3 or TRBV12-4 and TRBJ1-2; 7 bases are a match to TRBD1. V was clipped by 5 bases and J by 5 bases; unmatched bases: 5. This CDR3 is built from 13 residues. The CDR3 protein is CASSPDRLYGYTF. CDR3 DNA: TGTGCCAGCAGTCCGGACAGGTTATATGGCTACACCTTC.

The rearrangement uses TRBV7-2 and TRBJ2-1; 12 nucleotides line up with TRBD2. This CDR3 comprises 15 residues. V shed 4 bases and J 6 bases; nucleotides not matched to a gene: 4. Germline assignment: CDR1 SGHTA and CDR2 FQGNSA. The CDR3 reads CASSYGLAGTNEQFF. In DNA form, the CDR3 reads TGTGCCAGCAGCTACGGACTAGCGGGGACCAATGAGCAGTTCTTC.

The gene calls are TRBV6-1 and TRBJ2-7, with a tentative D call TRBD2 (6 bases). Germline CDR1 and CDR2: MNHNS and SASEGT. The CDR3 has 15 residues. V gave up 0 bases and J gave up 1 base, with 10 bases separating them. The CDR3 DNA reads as TGTGCCAGCAGTGAAGCTAGCGGATTTTCCTACGAGCAGTACGTC. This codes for CASSEASGFSYEQYV.

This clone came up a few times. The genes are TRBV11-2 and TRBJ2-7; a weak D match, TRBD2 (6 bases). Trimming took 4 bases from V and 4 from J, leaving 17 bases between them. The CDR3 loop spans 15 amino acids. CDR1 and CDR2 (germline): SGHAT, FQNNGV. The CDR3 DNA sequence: TGTGCCAGCAGCTCAGTCCGGGACTCTTCGTACGAGCAGTACTTC. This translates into CASSSVRDSSYEQYF.

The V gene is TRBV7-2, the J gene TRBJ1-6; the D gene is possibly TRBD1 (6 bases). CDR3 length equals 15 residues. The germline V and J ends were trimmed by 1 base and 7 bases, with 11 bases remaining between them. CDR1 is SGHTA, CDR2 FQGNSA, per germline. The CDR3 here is CASSLEQGQNSPLHF. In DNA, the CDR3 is TGTGCCAGCAGCTTAGAACAGGGCCAAAATTCACCCCTCCACTTT.

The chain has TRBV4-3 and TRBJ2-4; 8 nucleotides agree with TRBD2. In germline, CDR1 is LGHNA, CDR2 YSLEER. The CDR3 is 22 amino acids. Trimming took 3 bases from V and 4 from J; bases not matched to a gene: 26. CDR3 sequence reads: CASSHTPGSGSTYDYLKNIQYF. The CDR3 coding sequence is TGCGCCAGCAGCCACACGCCCGGGAGCGGGAGTACTTACGACTATTTAAAAAACATTCAGTACTTC.

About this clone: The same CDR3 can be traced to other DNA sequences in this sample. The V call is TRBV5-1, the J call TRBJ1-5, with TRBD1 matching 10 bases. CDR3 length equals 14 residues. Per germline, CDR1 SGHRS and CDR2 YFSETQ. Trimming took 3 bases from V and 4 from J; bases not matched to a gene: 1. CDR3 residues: CASSSGQGNQPQHF. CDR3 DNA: TGCGCCAGCAGCTCGGGACAGGGGAATCAGCCCCAGCATTTT. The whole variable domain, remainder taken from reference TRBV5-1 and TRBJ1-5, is KAGVTQTPRYLIKTRGQQVTLSCSPISGHRSVSWYQQTPGQGLQFLFEYFSETQRNKGNFPGRFSGRQFSNSRSEMNVSTLELGDSALYLCASSSGQGNQPQHFGDGTRLSIL.

In nucleotides, the CDR3 is TGTGCCAGCAGCTCCATACTTGGGAGCTCCTACAATGAGCAGTTCTTC. Its translation is CASSSILGSSYNEQFF. This chain uses TRBV11-2 with TRBJ2-1; maybe TRBD2 (5 bases). The germline CDR1 and CDR2 sequences are SGHAT and FQNNGV. V lost 4 bases to trimming and J lost 0 bases, with 13 bases between them. CDR3 length equals 16 residues.

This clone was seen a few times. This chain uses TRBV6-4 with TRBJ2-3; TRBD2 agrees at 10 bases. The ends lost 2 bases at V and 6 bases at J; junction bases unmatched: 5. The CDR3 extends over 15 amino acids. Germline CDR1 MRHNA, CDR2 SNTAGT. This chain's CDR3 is CASSDSGGAGDTQYF. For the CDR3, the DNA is TGTGCCAGCAGTGACAGCGGGGGGGCGGGCGATACGCAGTATTTT.

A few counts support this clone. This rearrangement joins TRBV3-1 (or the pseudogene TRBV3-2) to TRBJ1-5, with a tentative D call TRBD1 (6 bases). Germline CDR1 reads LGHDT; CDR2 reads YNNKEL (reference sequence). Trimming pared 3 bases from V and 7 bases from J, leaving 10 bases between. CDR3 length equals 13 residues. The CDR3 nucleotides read TGTGCCAGCAGCCATGGACAGCCGCAGCCCCAGCATTTT. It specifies CASSHGQPQPQHF.

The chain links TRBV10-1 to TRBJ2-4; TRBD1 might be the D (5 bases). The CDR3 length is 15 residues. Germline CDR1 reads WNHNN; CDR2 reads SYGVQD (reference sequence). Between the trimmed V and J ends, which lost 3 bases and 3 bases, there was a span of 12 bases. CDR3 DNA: TGCGCCAGCAGTGACCCAGGGTCAGGCAAAAACATTCAGTACTTC. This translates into CASSDPGSGKNIQYF.

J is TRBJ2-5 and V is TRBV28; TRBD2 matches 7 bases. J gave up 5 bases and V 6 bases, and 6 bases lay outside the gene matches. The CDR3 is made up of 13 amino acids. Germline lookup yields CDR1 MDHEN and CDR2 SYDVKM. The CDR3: CASSPGGVETQYF. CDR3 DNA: TGTGCCAGCAGCCCTGGGGGGGTGGAGACCCAGTACTTC.

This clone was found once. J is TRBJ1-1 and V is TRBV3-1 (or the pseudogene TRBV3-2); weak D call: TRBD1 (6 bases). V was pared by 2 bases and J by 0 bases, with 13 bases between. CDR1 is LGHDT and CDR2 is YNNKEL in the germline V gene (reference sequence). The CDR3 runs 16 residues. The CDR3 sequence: CASSQSPGHLNTEAFF. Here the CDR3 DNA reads TGTGCCAGCAGCCAAAGCCCGGGACATTTGAACACTGAAGCTTTCTTT.

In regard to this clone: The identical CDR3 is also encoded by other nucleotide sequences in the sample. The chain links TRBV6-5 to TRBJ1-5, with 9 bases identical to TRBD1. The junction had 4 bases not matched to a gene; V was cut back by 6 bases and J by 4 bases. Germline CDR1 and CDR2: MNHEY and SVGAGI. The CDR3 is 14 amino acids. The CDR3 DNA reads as TGTGCCAGCAGCCCCGACAGGGGGAATCAGCCCCAGCATTTT. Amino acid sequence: CASSPDRGNQPQHF.

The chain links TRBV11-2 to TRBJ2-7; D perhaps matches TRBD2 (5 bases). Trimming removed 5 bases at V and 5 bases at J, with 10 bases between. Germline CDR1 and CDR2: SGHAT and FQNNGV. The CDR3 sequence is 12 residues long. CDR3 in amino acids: CASSLAGHEQYF. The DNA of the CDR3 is TGTGCCAGCAGCCTGGCGGGCCACGAGCAGTACTTC.

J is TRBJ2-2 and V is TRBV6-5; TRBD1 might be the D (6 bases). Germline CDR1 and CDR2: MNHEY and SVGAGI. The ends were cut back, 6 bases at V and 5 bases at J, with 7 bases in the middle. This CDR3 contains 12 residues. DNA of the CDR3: TGTGCCAGCAGCGACAGGACCGGGGAGCTGTTTTTT. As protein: CASSDRTGELFF.

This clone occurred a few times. CDR3 DNA: TGTGCCAGCAGTTTGCAGGGGAACTATGGCTACACCTTC. Protein sequence: CASSLQGNYGYTF. This sequence joins TRBV2 and TRBJ1-2; possibly TRBD1 for D (6 bases). The CDR3 totals 13 residues. The V and J ends lost 5 bases and 2 bases respectively, with 9 bases between them. Germline CDR1 and CDR2: SNHLY and FYNNEI.

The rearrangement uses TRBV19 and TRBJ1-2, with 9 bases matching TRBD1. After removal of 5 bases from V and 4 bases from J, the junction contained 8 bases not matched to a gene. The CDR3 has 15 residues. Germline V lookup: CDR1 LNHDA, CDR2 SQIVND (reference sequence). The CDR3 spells CASSPPGQGSYGYTF. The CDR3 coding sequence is TGTGCCAGTAGTCCCCCGGGACAGGGATCCTATGGCTACACCTTC.

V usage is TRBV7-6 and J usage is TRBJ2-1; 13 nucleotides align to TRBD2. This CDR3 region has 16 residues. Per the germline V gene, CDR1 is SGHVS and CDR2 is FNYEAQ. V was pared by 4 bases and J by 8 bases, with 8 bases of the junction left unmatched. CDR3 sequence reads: CASSYSGTSGTDEQFF. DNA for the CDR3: TGTGCCAGCAGCTATTCCGGGACTAGCGGGACCGATGAGCAGTTCTTC. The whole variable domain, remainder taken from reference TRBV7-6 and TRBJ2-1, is GAGVSQSPRYKVTKRGQDVALRCDPISGHVSLYWYRQALGQGPEFLTYFNYEAQQDKSGLPNDRFSAERPEGSISTLTIQRTEQRDSAMYRCASSYSGTSGTDEQFFGPGTRLTVL.

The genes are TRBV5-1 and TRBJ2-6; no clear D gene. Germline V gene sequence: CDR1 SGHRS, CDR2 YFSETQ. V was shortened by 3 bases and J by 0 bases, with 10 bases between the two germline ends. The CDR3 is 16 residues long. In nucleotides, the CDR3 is TGCGCCAGCAGCTACAGTTCCTACTCTGGGGCCAACGTCCTGACTTTC. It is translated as CASSYSSYSGANVLTF.

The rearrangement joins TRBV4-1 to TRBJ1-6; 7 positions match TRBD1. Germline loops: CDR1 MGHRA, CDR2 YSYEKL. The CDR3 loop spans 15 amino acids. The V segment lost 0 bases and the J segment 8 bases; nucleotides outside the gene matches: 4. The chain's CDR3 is CASSQDRGSDSPLHF. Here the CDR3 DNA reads TGCGCCAGCAGCCAAGACAGGGGGTCGGATTCACCCCTCCACTTT.

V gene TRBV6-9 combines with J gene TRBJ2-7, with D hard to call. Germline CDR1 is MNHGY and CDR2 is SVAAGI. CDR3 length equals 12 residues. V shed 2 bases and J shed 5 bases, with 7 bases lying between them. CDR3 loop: CASSYEPNEQYV. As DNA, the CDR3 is TGTGCCAGCAGTTATGAGCCTAACGAGCAGTACGTC.

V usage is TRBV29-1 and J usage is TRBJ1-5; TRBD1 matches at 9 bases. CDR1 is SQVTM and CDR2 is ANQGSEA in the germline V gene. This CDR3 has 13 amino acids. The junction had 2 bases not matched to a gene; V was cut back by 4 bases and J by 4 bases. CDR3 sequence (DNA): TGCAGCGTTGTTGGGACAGGGAATCAGCCCCAGCATTTT. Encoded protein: CSVVGTGNQPQHF.

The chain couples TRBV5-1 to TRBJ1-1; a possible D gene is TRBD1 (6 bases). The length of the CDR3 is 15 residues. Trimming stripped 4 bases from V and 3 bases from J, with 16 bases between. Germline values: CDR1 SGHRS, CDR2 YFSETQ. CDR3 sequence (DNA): TGCGCCAGCAGCCCATGGGGGCCATGGGACACTGAAGCTTTCTTT. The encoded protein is CASSPWGPWDTEAFF.

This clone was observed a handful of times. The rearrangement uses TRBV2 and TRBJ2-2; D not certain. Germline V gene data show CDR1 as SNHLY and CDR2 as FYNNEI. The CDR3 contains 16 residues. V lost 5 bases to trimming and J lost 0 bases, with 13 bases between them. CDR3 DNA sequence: TGTGCCAGCAGTCATATAGCCGAGGCGAACACCGGGGAGCTGTTTTTT. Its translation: CASSHIAEANTGELFF. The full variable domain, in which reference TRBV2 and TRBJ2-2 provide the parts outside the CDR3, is EPEVTQTPSHQVTQMGQEVILRCVPISNHLYFYWYRQILGQKVEFLVSFYNNEISEKSEIFDDQFSVERPDGSNFTLKIRSTKLEDSAMYFCASSHIAEANTGELFFGEGSRLTVL.

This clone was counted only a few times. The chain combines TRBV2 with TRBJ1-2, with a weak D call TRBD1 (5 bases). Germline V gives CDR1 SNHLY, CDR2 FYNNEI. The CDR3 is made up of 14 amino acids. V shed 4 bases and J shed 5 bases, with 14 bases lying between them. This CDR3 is CASSGRDRRYGYTF. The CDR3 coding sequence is TGTGCCAGCAGTGGGCGGGACCGGAGGTATGGCTACACCTTC.